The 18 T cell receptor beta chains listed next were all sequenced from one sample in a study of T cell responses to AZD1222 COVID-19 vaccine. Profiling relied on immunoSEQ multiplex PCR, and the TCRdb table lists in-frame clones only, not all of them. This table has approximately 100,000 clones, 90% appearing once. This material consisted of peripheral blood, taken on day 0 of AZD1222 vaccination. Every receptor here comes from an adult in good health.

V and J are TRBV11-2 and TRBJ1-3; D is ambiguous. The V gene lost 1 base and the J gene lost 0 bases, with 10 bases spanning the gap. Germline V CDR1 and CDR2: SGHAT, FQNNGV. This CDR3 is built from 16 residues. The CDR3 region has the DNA TGTGCCAGCAGCTTAGTCCTCCTTCGCTCTGGAAACACCATATATTTT. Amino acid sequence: CASSLVLLRSGNTIYF.

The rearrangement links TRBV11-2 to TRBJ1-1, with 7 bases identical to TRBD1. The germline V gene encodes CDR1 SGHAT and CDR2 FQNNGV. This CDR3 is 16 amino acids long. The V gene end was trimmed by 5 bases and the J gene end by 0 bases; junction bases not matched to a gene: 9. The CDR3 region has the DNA TGTGCCAGCAGCCCCTGGACAGGAGAAATGAACACTGAAGCTTTCTTT. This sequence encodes CASSPWTGEMNTEAFF.

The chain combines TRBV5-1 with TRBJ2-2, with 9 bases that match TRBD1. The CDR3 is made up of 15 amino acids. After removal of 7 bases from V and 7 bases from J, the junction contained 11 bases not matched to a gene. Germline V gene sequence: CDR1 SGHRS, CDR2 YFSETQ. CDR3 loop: CASSATGGSIGELFF. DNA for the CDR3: TGCGCCAGCTCCGCGACAGGGGGGTCGATCGGGGAGCTGTTTTTT.

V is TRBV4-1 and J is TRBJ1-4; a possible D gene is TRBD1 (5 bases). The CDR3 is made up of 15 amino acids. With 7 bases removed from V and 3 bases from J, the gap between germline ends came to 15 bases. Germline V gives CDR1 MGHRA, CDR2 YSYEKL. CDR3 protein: CASTGMRGSNEKLFF. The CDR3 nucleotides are TGCGCCAGCACCGGAATGAGGGGATCTAATGAAAAACTGTTTTTT.

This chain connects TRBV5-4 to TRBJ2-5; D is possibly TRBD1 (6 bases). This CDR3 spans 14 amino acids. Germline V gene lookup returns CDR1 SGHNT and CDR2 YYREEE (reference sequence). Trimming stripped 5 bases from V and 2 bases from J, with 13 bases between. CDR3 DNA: TGTGCCAGCAGGAAGGAAAGGGGGCAAGAGACCCAGTACTTC. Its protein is CASRKERGQETQYF.

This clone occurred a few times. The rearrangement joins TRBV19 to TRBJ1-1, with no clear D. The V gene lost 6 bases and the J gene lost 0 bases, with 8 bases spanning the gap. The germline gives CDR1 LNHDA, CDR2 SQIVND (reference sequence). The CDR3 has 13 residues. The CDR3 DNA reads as TGTGCCAGTAGCCCCCCAATGAACACTGAAGCTTTCTTT. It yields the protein CASSPPMNTEAFF.

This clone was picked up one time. CDR3 in DNA: TGTGCCAGCAGCTTAGACCTGGGCCACCCTGGCCCCTATGGCTACACCTTC. Translation: CASSLDLGHPGPYGYTF. V is TRBV11-2 and J is TRBJ1-2; D call uncertain. Germline V gene data show CDR1 as SGHAT and CDR2 as FQNNGV. The CDR3 sequence is 17 residues long. The germline V and J ends were trimmed by 0 bases and 4 bases, with 18 bases remaining between them.

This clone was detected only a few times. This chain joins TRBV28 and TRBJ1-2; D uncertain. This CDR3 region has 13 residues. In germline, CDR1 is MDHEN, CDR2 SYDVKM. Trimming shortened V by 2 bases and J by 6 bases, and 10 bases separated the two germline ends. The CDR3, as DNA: TGTGCCAGCAGTTTAGGGTTCAGCAATGGCTACACCTTC. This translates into CASSLGFSNGYTF.

Here the CDR3 DNA reads TGTGCCAGCAGCTCGGTGGGTTGGAACACTGAAGCTTTCTTT. This encodes CASSSVGWNTEAFF. The genes are TRBV5-4 and TRBJ1-1; D unresolved. Trimming removed 3 bases at V and 1 base at J, with 10 bases between. Looked up from germline, CDR1 is SGHNT and CDR2 is YYREEE (reference sequence). This CDR3 region has 14 residues. The complete variable domain, with remaining parts taken from reference TRBV5-4 and TRBJ1-1, reads ETGVTQSPTHLIKTRGQQVTLRCSSQSGHNTVSWYQQALGQGPQFIFQYYREEENGRGNFPPRFSGLQFPNYSSELNVNALELDDSALYLCASSSVGWNTEAFFGQGTRLTVV.

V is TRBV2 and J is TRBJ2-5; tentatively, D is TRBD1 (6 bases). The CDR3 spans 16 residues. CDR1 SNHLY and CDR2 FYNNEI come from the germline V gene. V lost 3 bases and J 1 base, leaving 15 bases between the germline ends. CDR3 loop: CASSDSAGAIQETQYF. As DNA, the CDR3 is TGTGCCAGCAGTGATTCGGCAGGGGCAATCCAAGAGACCCAGTACTTC.

CDR3 nucleotide sequence: TGTGCCACCAGCAGACCTGGGACGTTGGGCTACACCTTC. Protein sequence: CATSRPGTLGYTF. This chain joins TRBV15 and TRBJ1-2; TRBD1 might be the D (5 bases). V lost 2 bases, J lost 8 bases, and 12 bases lay in between. Germline V gives CDR1 LNHNV, CDR2 YYDKDF (reference sequence). This CDR3 is built from 13 residues.

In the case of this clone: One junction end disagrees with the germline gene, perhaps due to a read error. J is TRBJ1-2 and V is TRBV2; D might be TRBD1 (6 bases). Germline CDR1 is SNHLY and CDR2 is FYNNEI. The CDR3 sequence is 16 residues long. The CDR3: CASTEFTTGSKDGYTF. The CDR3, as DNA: TGTGCCAGCACTGAATTCACCACAGGGAGTAAGGATGGCTACACCTTC.

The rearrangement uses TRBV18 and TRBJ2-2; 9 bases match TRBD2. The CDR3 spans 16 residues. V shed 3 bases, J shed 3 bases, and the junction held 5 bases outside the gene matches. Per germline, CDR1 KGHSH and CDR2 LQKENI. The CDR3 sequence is CASSPGLARDTGELFF. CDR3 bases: TGTGCCAGCTCACCGGGACTAGCTCGTGACACCGGGGAGCTGTTTTTT.

The CDR3 DNA is TGTGCCAGCAGCCTCCGAGCGGGCCGCACAGATACGCAGTATTTT. Protein product: CASSLRAGRTDTQYF. The rearrangement uses TRBV9 and TRBJ2-3; D perhaps matches TRBD2 (6 bases). The CDR3 runs 15 residues. Germline V gene lookup returns CDR1 SGDLS and CDR2 YYNGEE. Trimming left V 4 bases short and J 1 base short, with 13 bases between.

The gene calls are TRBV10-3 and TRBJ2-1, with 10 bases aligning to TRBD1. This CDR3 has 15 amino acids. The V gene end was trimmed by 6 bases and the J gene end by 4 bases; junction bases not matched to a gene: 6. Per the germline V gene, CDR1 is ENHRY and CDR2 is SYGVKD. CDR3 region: CAIRAGTGAYNEQFF. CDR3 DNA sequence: TGTGCCATCAGGGCTGGGACAGGGGCTTACAATGAGCAGTTCTTC.

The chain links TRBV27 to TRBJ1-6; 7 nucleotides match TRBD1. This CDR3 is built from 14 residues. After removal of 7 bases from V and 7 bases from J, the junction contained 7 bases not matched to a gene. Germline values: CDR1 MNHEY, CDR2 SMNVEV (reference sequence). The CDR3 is CASKTGLRNSPLHF. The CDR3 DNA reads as TGTGCCAGCAAGACAGGGTTGCGGAATTCACCCCTCCACTTT.

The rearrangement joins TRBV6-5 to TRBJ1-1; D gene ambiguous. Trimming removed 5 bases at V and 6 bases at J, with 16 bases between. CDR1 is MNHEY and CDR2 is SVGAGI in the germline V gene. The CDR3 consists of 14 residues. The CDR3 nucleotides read TGTGCCAGCAGTCGAGAGGGCGGCCGGGCTGAAGCTTTCTTT. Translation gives CASSREGGRAEAFF.

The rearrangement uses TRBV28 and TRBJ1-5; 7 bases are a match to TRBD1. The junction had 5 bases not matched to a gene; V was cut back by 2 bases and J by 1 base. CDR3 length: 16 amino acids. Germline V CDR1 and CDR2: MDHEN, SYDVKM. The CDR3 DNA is TGTGCCAGCAGTTTACCCGGACAGGAGAGCAATCAGCCCCAGCATTTT. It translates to CASSLPGQESNQPQHF. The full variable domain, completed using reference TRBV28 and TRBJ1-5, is DVKVTQSSRYLVKRTGEKVFLECVQDMDHENMFWYRQDPGLGLRLIYFSYDVKMKEKGDIPEGYSVSREKKERFSLILESASTNQTSMYLCASSLPGQESNQPQHFGDGTRLSIL.